This TCR beta chain was identified during a study of beta chain features in type 1 diabetes. General study results and limits: Short templates might get an advantage during PCR, and this would be equal in patients and controls. Insertion counts at VDJ junctions were lower in type 1 diabetes patients, who also showed more deletions there.

CD45RO/CCR7/CD25/CD127/CD95/CD27 sorting isolated CD4+ naive, central memory, regulatory and stem cell-like memory cells. Isolated RNA was reverse transcribed in full, so expressed TCRB transcripts were sequenced. Produced via immunoSEQ multiplex PCR; TCRdb's table is partial and in-frame only. The sample lists 600,000 to 650,000 clones; around 15% were seen once. CDR1 is MDHEN, CDR2 SYDVKM, per germline. The CDR3 runs 14 residues. Trimming removed 4 bases from V and 8 bases from J, with 17 bases in between. About this clone: The antigen is unknown.

This sequence joins TRBV28 and TRBJ1-2; D might be TRBD1 (5 bases). Material: naive CD4+ T cells from blood. This sequence was found in a man between 18 and 35 years old in good health. CDR3 in DNA: TGTGCCAGCAGTTCTCTATCACAGGCAGGCGGCTACACCTTC. Translating gives CASSSLSQAGGYTF.